This T cell receptor (beta chain) was identified during a study of T cell clones after liver transplantation. Looking at the study overall: Without induction therapy, subjects received standard immunosuppression until 12-24 months post-transplant. Timepoints were pre-transplant, pre-withdrawal, and after withdrawal was completed or failed. Study-wide results and limits: Migration into the graft, not deletion, may explain lost graft donor-reactive T cells.

The germline V gene encodes CDR1 LGHNA and CDR2 YSLEER. V was cut by 0 bases and J by 3 bases, with 11 bases left in between. The CDR3 loop spans 16 amino acids. Sequencing used immunoSEQ multiplex PCR; TCRdb keeps in-frame clones, though not all of them. In the table there are tens of thousands of clones, over 85% of which are singletons. Of note for this clone: Its specificity is unknown.

The specimen was CD8+ T cells from blood, collected 12 months after liver transplant. The TCR was taken from a human patient who received a liver transplant. Some T cells here may be from the graft donor. The J gene is TRBJ2-2, the V gene TRBV4-3; D is perhaps TRBD2 (5 bases). This CDR3 is CASSQEEGADTGELFF. In DNA form, the CDR3 reads TGCGCCAGCAGCCAAGAAGAGGGCGCGGACACCGGGGAGCTGTTTTTT.